Below, 25 T cell receptor beta chains from the same sample are listed, as sequenced in a study of blood T cell repertoires in COVID-19. Assay: immunoSEQ multiplex PCR; the TCRdb copy retains only in-frame clones and omits some. The sample consists of hundreds of thousands of clones, 65% to 90% of them appearing once. Sequenced input: PBMCs or T cells enriched from blood (not recorded which). These receptors were obtained from a woman in her 30s who had been exposed to COVID-19.

This chain uses TRBV14 with TRBJ1-3; D is uncertain. CDR3 length equals 11 residues. Germline V gene lookup returns CDR1 SGHDN and CDR2 FVKESK. The V and J ends lost 4 bases and 4 bases respectively, with 2 bases between them. CDR3 DNA: TGTGCCAGCAGCCCAGGAAACACCATATATTTT. Protein sequence: CASSPGNTIYF. Looking up the rest from reference TRBV14 and TRBJ1-3 gives the full variable domain: EAGVTQFPSHSVIEKGQTVTLRCDPISGHDNLYWYRRVMGKEIKFLLHFVKESKQDESGMPNNRFLAERTGGTYSTLKVQPAELEDSGVYFCASSPGNTIYFGEGSWLTVV.

V gene TRBV9 combines with J gene TRBJ2-2; 9 bases map to TRBD1. V gave up 3 bases and J gave up 5 bases; unmatched junction bases: 8. Germline CDR1 and CDR2: SGDLS and YYNGEE. The CDR3 covers 16 residues. DNA for the CDR3: TGTGCCAGCAGCGCCGCACAGGGGGCGTGGACCGGGGAGCTGTTTTTT. This codes for CASSAAQGAWTGELFF.

The rearrangement uses TRBV19 and TRBJ2-1; tentatively, D is TRBD1 (5 bases). Looked up from germline, CDR1 is LNHDA and CDR2 is SQIVND (reference sequence). The V end was cut by 7 bases, the J end by 1 base, with 23 bases between. CDR3 length: 18 residues. This chain's CDR3 is CASTSRGQAGRSYNEQFF. Here the CDR3 DNA reads TGTGCCAGTACCTCAAGGGGCCAAGCCGGAAGGTCCTACAATGAGCAGTTCTTC.

This chain joins TRBV5-1 and TRBJ1-1; 10 bases fit TRBD1. This CDR3 is 15 amino acids long. Germline CDR1 is SGHRS and CDR2 is YFSETQ. The trim removed 1 base at V and 7 bases at J, leaving 7 bases unmatched. The CDR3 region is CASSLYHGQGVEAFF. The CDR3, as DNA: TGCGCCAGCAGCTTGTACCACGGACAGGGGGTTGAAGCTTTCTTT. The whole variable domain, filled in from reference TRBV5-1 and TRBJ1-1, reads KAGVTQTPRYLIKTRGQQVTLSCSPISGHRSVSWYQQTPGQGLQFLFEYFSETQRNKGNFPGRFSGRQFSNSRSEMNVSTLELGDSALYLCASSLYHGQGVEAFFGQGTRLTVV.

The chain combines TRBV5-4 with TRBJ2-5; TRBD2 is a possible D gene (6 bases). The ends were cut back, 2 bases at V and 1 base at J, with 12 bases in the middle. The CDR3 sequence is 15 residues long. Germline CDR1 reads SGHNT; CDR2 reads YYREEE (reference sequence). The CDR3: CASSFLGGAQETQYF. CDR3 nucleotides: TGTGCCAGCAGCTTTCTCGGCGGGGCCCAAGAGACCCAGTACTTC.

The CDR3: CASGLVGQGNEAFF. The CDR3 bases are TGTGCTAGTGGTTTGGTGGGACAGGGGAATGAAGCTTTCTTT. This chain uses TRBV12-5 with TRBJ1-1; 10 positions agree with TRBD1. Germline CDR1 is LGHNT and CDR2 is FRNRAP. The CDR3 totals 14 residues. The V gene end was trimmed by 0 bases and the J gene end by 7 bases; junction bases not matched to a gene: 2.

This clone appeared a single time. The J gene is TRBJ2-1, the V gene TRBV5-1; 9 nucleotides match TRBD1. J gave up 6 bases and V 4 bases, and 5 bases lay outside the gene matches. The germline V gene encodes CDR1 SGHRS and CDR2 YFSETQ. The CDR3 is 14 residues long. Here the CDR3 DNA reads TGCGCCAGCAGCCCGACAGGGGGGAGCAATGAGCAGTTCTTC. Its translation: CASSPTGGSNEQFF.

The J gene is TRBJ2-3, the V gene TRBV5-4; 7 bases align to TRBD1. The trim removed 4 bases at V and 3 bases at J, leaving 11 bases unmatched. The germline V gene has CDR1 SGHNT and CDR2 YYREEE (reference sequence). There are 16 residues in the CDR3. The CDR3 protein is CASSQIDRVRTDTQYF. CDR3 nucleotide sequence: TGTGCCAGCAGCCAAATCGACAGGGTTCGGACAGATACGCAGTATTTT.

The chain is built from TRBV7-8 and TRBJ2-6; TRBD1 agrees at 12 bases. Germline V gives CDR1 SGHVS, CDR2 FQNEAQ. This CDR3 is 19 amino acids long. The V segment lost 1 base and the J segment 4 bases; nucleotides outside the gene matches: 8. CDR3 coding DNA: TGTGCCAGCAGCTTAGGGCCGGGACAGGGGGCCTCGGGGGCCAACGTCCTGACTTTC. Encoded protein: CASSLGPGQGASGANVLTF.

The chain employs TRBV6-1 and TRBJ1-6, with a possible D match to TRBD1 (5 bases). Germline values: CDR1 MNHNS, CDR2 SASEGT. V dropped 0 bases and J dropped 11 bases, with 14 bases sitting between them. CDR3 length: 15 amino acids. As DNA, the CDR3 is TGTGCCAGCAGTGAAGCGGGGGGTAAATTAGCACCCCTCCACTTT. The encoded protein is CASSEAGGKLAPLHF.

The rearrangement joins TRBV3-1 (or the pseudogene TRBV3-2) to TRBJ1-3, with TRBD1 as a possible D gene (5 bases). The CDR3 totals 16 residues. Germline V CDR1 and CDR2: LGHDT, YNNKEL (reference sequence). V lost 4 bases to trimming and J lost 0 bases, with 13 bases between them. The CDR3 spells CASSRKGGTSGNTIYF. The DNA of the CDR3 is TGTGCCAGCAGCCGGAAAGGAGGGACCTCTGGAAACACCATATATTTT.

The gene calls are TRBV5-8 and TRBJ1-2; perhaps TRBD1 as D (6 bases). The CDR3 is 14 residues long. Trimming removed 4 bases from V and 4 bases from J, with 14 bases in between. CDR1 is SGHTS, CDR2 YDEGEE, per germline. The CDR3 bases are TGTGCCAGCAGCCATGGTGGGGGCAGCTATGGCTACACCTTC. It encodes CASSHGGGSYGYTF.

This sequence joins TRBV3-1 (or the pseudogene TRBV3-2) and TRBJ1-2; D uncertain. The V and J ends lost 3 bases and 3 bases respectively, with 8 bases between them. Germline-derived CDR1 and CDR2 are LGHDT and YNNKEL (reference sequence). This CDR3 has 13 amino acids. The CDR3 is CASSHDPDYGYTF. The DNA for the CDR3 is TGTGCCAGCAGCCATGATCCGGACTATGGCTACACCTTC.

The rearrangement uses TRBV27 and TRBJ2-1, with 8 bases aligning to TRBD2. Trimming took 4 bases from V and 4 from J; bases not matched to a gene: 18. Germline V gene lookup returns CDR1 MNHEY and CDR2 SMNVEV (reference sequence). This CDR3 is 19 amino acids long. The CDR3 region is CASSSPALPRGVGYNEQFF. CDR3 sequence (DNA): TGTGCCAGCAGTTCCCCGGCCCTCCCGCGGGGGGTCGGTTACAATGAGCAGTTCTTC.

V usage is TRBV5-1 and J usage is TRBJ2-1; weak D call: TRBD1 (6 bases). Germline CDR1 and CDR2: SGHRS and YFSETQ. V was shortened by 2 bases and J by 0 bases, with 24 bases between the two germline ends. The CDR3 extends over 20 amino acids. The CDR3 coding sequence is TGCGCCAGCAGCTTACCGTCTCCCCAGGGGAAGGGTAGCTCCTACAATGAGCAGTTCTTC. Its translation is CASSLPSPQGKGSSYNEQFF.

The gene calls are TRBV10-1 and TRBJ1-1; D unclear. The length of the CDR3 is 14 residues. CDR1 and CDR2 (germline): WNHNN, SYGVQD (reference sequence). V lost 4 bases and J 1 base, leaving 10 bases between the germline ends. Here the CDR3 reads CASSGGGKNTEAFF. CDR3 nucleotide sequence: TGCGCCAGCAGTGGCGGCGGAAAGAACACTGAAGCTTTCTTT.

The chain carries TRBV27 and TRBJ2-7; 9 bases agree with TRBD1. The V segment lost 6 bases and the J segment 3 bases; nucleotides outside the gene matches: 9. CDR1 is MNHEY and CDR2 is SMNVEV in the germline V gene (reference sequence). CDR3 size: 15 residues. CDR3 coding DNA: TGTGCCAGCAGGTCGCCCGGGACAGGGATCTACGAGCAGTACTTC. Its translation: CASRSPGTGIYEQYF.

This chain connects TRBV18 to TRBJ1-2; D gene uncertain. The germline V gene encodes CDR1 KGHSH and CDR2 LQKENI. V was cut by 3 bases and J by 3 bases, with 8 bases left in between. This CDR3 comprises 13 residues. The CDR3 coding sequence is TGTGCCAGCTCACCCGCTGTAGACTATGGCTACACCTTC. Translating it yields CASSPAVDYGYTF.

This chain joins TRBV6-1 and TRBJ1-5; TRBD1 matches 9 bases. The trim removed 2 bases at V and 0 bases at J, leaving 8 bases unmatched. CDR3 length: 18 residues. The germline V gene has CDR1 MNHNS and CDR2 SASEGT. The CDR3 reads CASSERGQGWISNQPQHF. CDR3 DNA sequence: TGTGCCAGCAGTGAAAGGGGACAGGGATGGATTAGCAATCAGCCCCAGCATTTT.

The chain carries TRBV6-2 or TRBV6-3 and TRBJ2-7; D may be TRBD2 (6 bases). CDR3 size: 18 residues. The ends were cut back, 0 bases at V and 0 bases at J, with 18 bases in the middle. In germline, CDR1 is MNHEY, CDR2 SVGEGT. For the CDR3, the DNA is TGTGCCAGCAGTTACTCGAAAGGAGGGGCGGCCCTCTCCTACGAGCAGTACTTC. Amino acid sequence: CASSYSKGGAALSYEQYF.

The chain has TRBV30 and TRBJ1-1; D is undetermined. Germline V gene lookup returns CDR1 GTSNPN and CDR2 SVGIG (reference sequence). Trimming took 8 bases from V and 0 from J, leaving 16 bases between them. This CDR3 region has 14 residues. CDR3 in amino acids: CAGTLRLMNTEAFF. The CDR3 DNA reads as TGTGCCGGCACCCTGAGGCTTATGAACACTGAAGCTTTCTTT. Together with reference TRBV30 and TRBJ1-1, the CDR3 gives the full variable domain: SQTIHQWPATLVQPVGSPLSLECTVEGTSNPNLYWYRQAAGRGLQLLFYSVGIGQISSEVPQNLSASRPQDRQFILSSKKLLLSDSGFYLCAGTLRLMNTEAFFGQGTRLTVV.

The chain couples TRBV6-9 to TRBJ2-3; 10 positions agree with TRBD2. The CDR3 is made up of 15 amino acids. Germline loops: CDR1 MNHGY, CDR2 SVAAGI. Losses at the gene ends were 9 bases for V and 3 bases for J; bases not matched to a gene: 9. CDR3 sequence (DNA): TGTGCCAGAACGAGCGGGGGGGCCGGTACAGATACGCAGTATTTT. It yields the protein CARTSGGAGTDTQYF.

The rearrangement uses TRBV11-3 and TRBJ2-1, with 11 bases matching TRBD2. V lost 0 bases to trimming and J lost 4 bases; unmatched junction nucleotides: 8. The germline V gene has CDR1 SGHNT and CDR2 YENEEA. There are 18 residues in the CDR3. The CDR3 coding sequence is TGTGCCAGCAGCTTAGATGGGTCCCTAGCGGGGGGTTACAATGAGCAGTTCTTC. Translating gives CASSLDGSLAGGYNEQFF.

This clone has a single count. This chain connects TRBV2 to TRBJ1-1; D call uncertain. The CDR3 runs to 12 residues. Germline V lookup: CDR1 SNHLY, CDR2 FYNNEI. V shed 9 bases and J shed 3 bases, with 11 bases lying between them. CDR3 nucleotide sequence: TGTGCCAGTAGGAGGGAGGACACTGAAGCTTTCTTT. It is translated as CASRREDTEAFF. Using reference TRBV2 and TRBJ1-1 for the parts outside the CDR3, the full variable domain is EPEVTQTPSHQVTQMGQEVILRCVPISNHLYFYWYRQILGQKVEFLVSFYNNEISEKSEIFDDQFSVERPDGSNFTLKIRSTKLEDSAMYFCASRREDTEAFFGQGTRLTVV.

V usage is TRBV21-1 and J usage is TRBJ2-1; the table's D call, TRBD1, has no DNA check behind it. TRBV21-1 has pseudogene status. The CDR3 covers 15 residues. The CDR3 nucleotides are TGTGCCAGCAGCACCAGACAGGTCTCCTACAATGAGCAGTTCTTC. It codes for CASSTRQVSYNEQFF.